A selection of T cell receptor beta chains follows, all from one sample in a study of human T cells and chemical hapten exposure. TCRdb ran MiXCR on the RACE reads and lists one entry per CDR3 protein. The sample includes 60,000 to 65,000 distinct CDR3 sequences, more than 9.5% of them seen just once. Source: whole blood, taken in connection with sensitization to the hapten diphenylcyclopropenone (DPC). The receptors originated from a woman under 40 with alopecia areata. Some clones in this sample may be carry-over from other donors' samples. The CDR3 runs from the conserved cysteine through the conserved F or W. The order of the fields is clone size, D gene, V gene, J gene, CDR3 protein, CDR3 DNA. The D gene is left open where the match is weak. Clone size is stated in some rows and not others, as once, few, many or a class when expanded.

many	.	TRBV7-8	TRBJ1-3	CASSSRGWGAGNTIYF	TGTGCCAGCAGCTCGCGAGGTTGGGGTGCTGGAAACACCATATATTTT
many	TRBD2	TRBV5-1	TRBJ2-5	CASSLRTSGGAETQYF	TGCGCCAGCAGCCTCCGGACTAGCGGGGGAGCAGAGACCCAGTACTTC
few	.	TRBV10-3	TRBJ2-5	CASNPSGREEETQYF	TGTGCCAGCAACCCGAGTGGACGGGAAGAAGAGACCCAGTACTTC
.	.	TRBV15	TRBJ1-1	CATSREGRGGTEAFF	TGTGCCACCAGCAGAGAGGGGCGCGGGGGCACTGAAGCTTTCTTT
.	.	TRBV7-2	TRBJ2-3	CASSLEGGRYTDTQYF	TGTGCCAGCAGCTTAGAGGGGGGCCGATACACAGATACGCAGTATTTT
few	TRBD1	TRBV5-1	TRBJ2-7	CASSSTGQNYEQYF	TGCGCCAGCAGCTCTACGGGACAGAACTACGAGCAGTACTTC
few	.	TRBV6-4	TRBJ1-5	CASTGDTNQPQHF	TGTGCCAGCACGGGGGATACCAATCAGCCCCAGCATTTT
many	.	TRBV7-2	TRBJ2-1	CASSLRTAMNNEQFF	TGTGCCAGCAGCTTAAGAACAGCGATGAACAATGAGCAGTTCTTC
many	.	TRBV10-2	TRBJ2-7	CASIGGSSYEQYF	TGCGCCAGCATCGGGGGTTCCTCCTACGAGCAGTACTTC
few	.	TRBV2	TRBJ1-5	CASSETRGKEPQHF	TGTGCCAGCAGTGAAACCAGGGGTAAGGAGCCCCAGCATTTT